There are a few counts of the clone carrying this TCR beta chain. Relative to the germline gene, one junction end is altered; a read error may explain this. CDR3 length: 11 amino acids. Sample-barcoded 5' priming and a J-beta primer mix drove a second PCR of about 7 to 11 cycles. TCRdb fed the 5' RACE reads into MiXCR, producing one record per CDR3 protein. The repertoire holds hundreds of thousands of distinct CDR3 sequences, roughly 25% seen once, with under 10% in the top ten. The data belong to a study of blood T cells in healthy people across ages. The same data also went into a second study, on T cells of mothers and their children. As that study records: Persisting microchimeric T cell clones went undetected.

The sequence was obtained from a boy younger than 18 in good health. The sequencing sample was made of blood. This chain uses TRBV12-3 or TRBV12-4 with TRBJ2-7; D not certain. As DNA, the CDR3 is TGTGCCAGCAGTTCCACCTACGAGCAGTGCTTC. Amino acids: CASSSTYEQCF.